The sample holds a few counts of the clone carrying this T cell receptor (beta chain). Its matching antigen is unknown. The sample comes from a study of CD8 T cells in ankylosing spondylitis. Study results and limitations: The study identified a TCR beta motif of roughly eight highly homologous variants that appeared characteristic of ankylosing spondylitis blood.

It was by quantitative 5'-RACE with molecular barcodes that TCR beta libraries were made. TCRdb recomputed calls from the 5' RACE reads with MiXCR, one row per CDR3 protein. The sample includes 200,000 to 250,000 distinct CDR3 sequences, 10% to 13% of them seen just once. Sequenced sample: blood, either unsorted or a sorted T cell fraction (not recorded which). The receptor was derived from a male donor with ankylosing spondylitis or in good health (not recorded which).

The CDR3 nucleotides are TGTGCCAGCAGCTTAGTGGGTAACTCCTACAATGAGCAGTTCTTC. Translated, it gives CASSLVGNSYNEQFF. The rearrangement joins TRBV11-2 to TRBJ2-1; no reliable D call. The CDR3 spans 15 residues. V was pared by 1 base and J by 0 bases, with 7 bases between. Germline values: CDR1 SGHAT, CDR2 FQNNGV.